This T cell receptor beta chain stems from a study of shared clonotypes between healthy human individuals. Background on the study: With ages of 18 to 49, the donors were two women and a few men. Study outcomes and limitations: The study found about 5% of naive CD4 clonotypes shared across four donors.

Across several immunoSEQ plates, the genomic DNA of each subset was split evenly. The repertoire was sequenced with immunoSEQ multiplex PCR; TCRdb's copy has only in-frame clones and lacks some. The data show 2 million to 2.5 million clones, over 85% seen once. CDR1 and CDR2 from the germline V gene are SGHTA and FQGNSA. This CDR3 contains 14 residues. Germline trimming cut 3 bases from V and 6 bases from J; bases unmatched to any gene: 8. To note about this clone: Its antigen is unknown.

What was sequenced was naive CD4+ T cells from PBMCs. Subset noted: CD45RA+ positively selected. The J gene is TRBJ2-7, the V gene TRBV7-2; 7 nucleotides agree with TRBD2. This TCR derives from a man younger than 35 in good health. Some clones in this sample may be carry-over from other donors' samples. CDR3 protein: CASSLVSTGGEQYF. The CDR3, as DNA: TGTGCCAGCAGCTTGGTATCAACGGGAGGCGAGCAGTACTTC.